This TCR beta chain was sequenced for a study of blood T cell repertoires in COVID-19. Source study methods: Reference gene primer amplification gave estimated nucleated cell counts. Profiled with immunoSEQ multiplex PCR; TCRdb holds only in-frame clones, not every one. The V and J calls and clone size were taken over from that table, and D and trimming were inferred from the DNA. The sample yields approximately 300,000 clones, roughly 90% seen once. The germline gives CDR1 SEHNR, CDR2 FQNEAQ (reference sequence). The J segment lost 1 base and the V segment lost 2 bases, leaving 8 bases of the junction unmatched. The CDR3 contains 18 residues.

The sample was peripheral blood. The receptor comes from a woman aged 30 to 39 with COVID-19, enrolled during active disease. The chain uses TRBV7-9 and TRBJ2-1; 10 bases agree with TRBD1. DNA for the CDR3: TGTGCCAGCAGCTTAAAAGGGACGGGACAGGGGTCCTACAATGAGCAGTTCTTC. Translation: CASSLKGTGQGSYNEQFF.